The 25 T cell receptor beta chains in this list originate from one sample, sequenced in a study of cytomegalovirus exposure and HLA in healthy donors. A multiplex PCR was run with 60 Vbeta primers and 13 Jbeta primers. Sequencing was performed with immunoSEQ multiplex PCR; in TCRdb, only in-frame clones are kept and a portion is missing. The sample has 160,000 or so clones; 65% to 85% are singletons. Sequences were obtained from PBMCs. These receptor sequences come from a man aged 55 to 70 in good health and CMV-seronegative.

This chain uses TRBV28 with TRBJ1-2; possible D gene TRBD1, 6 bases. V was pared by 6 bases and J by 4 bases, with 18 bases between. The CDR3 length is 15 residues. Germline V CDR1 and CDR2: MDHEN, SYDVKM. CDR3 bases: TGTGCCAGCAGCTCTCTCCGCAGGGGTTTCTATGGCTACACCTTC. Encoded protein: CASSSLRRGFYGYTF.

This clone was detected a few times. This chain uses TRBV29-1 with TRBJ2-1; 9 bases are shared with TRBD2. The V and J ends lost 4 bases and 2 bases, in that order; junction bases with no gene match: 0. This CDR3 region has 13 residues. Germline CDR1 is SQVTM and CDR2 is ANQGSEA. In DNA, the CDR3 is TGCAGCGTTGGGACTAGCGCCTACAATGAGCAGTTCTTC. It is translated as CSVGTSAYNEQFF.

This chain connects TRBV10-3 to TRBJ2-3; TRBD2 aligns across 8 bases. Losses at the gene ends were 1 base for V and 0 bases for J; bases not matched to a gene: 12. The CDR3 sequence is 19 residues long. Germline CDR1 reads ENHRY; CDR2 reads SYGVKD. CDR3 sequence (DNA): TGTGCCATCAGTGAGTTGAGGCTAGCGGGCCGTCCCAGCACAGATACGCAGTATTTT. Its translation is CAISELRLAGRPSTDTQYF.

The chain joins TRBV7-9 to TRBJ2-5; 10 nucleotides line up with TRBD2. V was clipped by 4 bases and J by 5 bases; unmatched bases: 16. The germline V gene encodes CDR1 SEHNR and CDR2 FQNEAQ (reference sequence). This CDR3 contains 18 residues. The CDR3 reads CASSSSRSGGAYIETQYF. The CDR3 coding sequence is TGTGCCAGCAGCTCCTCCAGAAGCGGGGGGGCTTATATTGAGACCCAGTACTTC.

This clone came up once. The chain has TRBV25-1 and TRBJ2-1; D is undetermined. V was shortened by 10 bases and J by 6 bases, with 19 bases between the two germline ends. Germline loops: CDR1 MGHDK, CDR2 SYGVNS. This CDR3 has 14 amino acids. In DNA form, the CDR3 reads TGTGCCACCTCTTTGGAGCCTCTTTTCAATGAGCAGTTCTTC. This gives the protein CATSLEPLFNEQFF.

This rearrangement joins TRBV6-5 to TRBJ2-7; perhaps TRBD1 as D (5 bases). V lost 5 bases, J lost 4 bases, and 12 bases lay in between. This CDR3 comprises 13 residues. Looked up from germline, CDR1 is MNHEY and CDR2 is SVGAGI. The CDR3 sequence: CASSRAGLYEQYF. The CDR3 nucleotides are TGTGCCAGCAGTCGGGCAGGGTTGTACGAGCAGTACTTC.

This chain uses TRBV28 with TRBJ2-3; 7 positions agree with TRBD1. The CDR3 length is 14 residues. The V gene end was trimmed by 2 bases and the J gene end by 4 bases; junction bases not matched to a gene: 3. The germline gives CDR1 MDHEN, CDR2 SYDVKM. DNA for the CDR3: TGTGCCAGCAGTTTAGTCAGGGGGTCAGATACGCAGTATTTT. Translating gives CASSLVRGSDTQYF.

The chain has TRBV7-2 and TRBJ2-7; TRBD1 is a possible D gene (5 bases). There are 13 residues in the CDR3. Between the trimmed V and J ends, which lost 3 bases and 5 bases, there was a span of 11 bases. The V gene's germline CDR1 is SGHTA and CDR2 FQGNSA. This chain's CDR3 is CASSFFRGHEQYF. The CDR3 DNA reads as TGTGCCAGCAGCTTTTTTAGGGGTCACGAGCAGTACTTC.

The chain is built from TRBV19 and TRBJ2-5; TRBD1 agrees at 10 bases. Germline trimming cut 0 bases from V and 4 bases from J; bases unmatched to any gene: 5. The V gene's germline CDR1 is LNHDA and CDR2 SQIVND (reference sequence). This CDR3 is 16 amino acids long. CDR3 nucleotide sequence: TGTGCCAGTAGTATAGAGGGACAGGGGACGAGAGAGACCCAGTACTTC. Translated: CASSIEGQGTRETQYF.

The rearrangement joins TRBV19 to TRBJ2-2; D not certain. In germline, CDR1 is LNHDA, CDR2 SQIVND (reference sequence). V was cut by 4 bases and J by 3 bases, with 12 bases left in between. The CDR3 has 15 residues. CDR3 residues: CASSTVPRDTGELFF. CDR3 coding DNA: TGTGCCAGTAGTACGGTCCCCCGAGACACCGGGGAGCTGTTTTTT.

The chain carries TRBV28 and TRBJ2-6; 8 nucleotides agree with TRBD1. V was pared by 5 bases and J by 2 bases, with 2 bases of the junction left unmatched. The germline gives CDR1 MDHEN, CDR2 SYDVKM. The CDR3 covers 15 residues. The CDR3 DNA reads TGTGCCAGCAGTGCGACAGGGGCTGGGGCCAACGTCCTGACTTTC. Translation: CASSATGAGANVLTF.

This clone has a single count. The rearrangement joins TRBV11-2 to TRBJ2-5; D may be TRBD1 (5 bases). Germline CDR1 SGHAT, CDR2 FQNNGV. CDR3 length equals 14 residues. Between the trimmed V and J ends, which lost 2 bases and 5 bases, there was a span of 12 bases. CDR3 region: CASSLQGFRETQYF. Written as DNA, the CDR3 is TGTGCCAGCAGCTTACAGGGATTTCGCGAGACCCAGTACTTC.

CDR3: CASSQGGQGDLNYGYTF. The CDR3 coding sequence is TGCGCCAGCAGCCAAGGTGGACAGGGTGACCTTAACTATGGCTACACCTTC. The gene calls are TRBV4-3 and TRBJ1-2; 8 bases map to TRBD1. This CDR3 has 17 amino acids. CDR1 is LGHNA and CDR2 is YSLEER in the germline V gene. The V segment lost 1 base and the J segment 1 base; nucleotides outside the gene matches: 8.

The gene calls are TRBV27 and TRBJ1-6, with 10 bases lining up with TRBD1. Germline-derived CDR1 and CDR2 are MNHEY and SMNVEV (reference sequence). The CDR3 sequence is 16 residues long. V trimming: 6 bases; J trimming: 3 bases; junction bases outside the gene matches: 5. CDR3 sequence: CASRGQGKGYNSPLHF. The CDR3 DNA reads as TGTGCCAGCAGGGGACAGGGGAAAGGCTATAATTCACCCCTCCACTTT.

The chain has TRBV27 and TRBJ1-1; 8 nucleotides agree with TRBD1. V shed 4 bases and J 0 bases; nucleotides not matched to a gene: 4. The germline gives CDR1 MNHEY, CDR2 SMNVEV (reference sequence). The CDR3 has 15 amino acids. Here the CDR3 reads CASSSVQGVNTEAFF. For the CDR3, the DNA is TGTGCCAGCAGTTCTGTACAGGGGGTGAACACTGAAGCTTTCTTT.

This clone was picked up a small number of times. The rearrangement uses TRBV5-8 and TRBJ2-1; D possibly corresponds to TRBD1 (6 bases). V was clipped by 6 bases and J by 5 bases, with 18 bases between them. The CDR3 consists of 15 residues. The V gene's germline CDR1 is SGHTS and CDR2 YDEGEE. CDR3 sequence: CASNRAQGSHNEQFF. CDR3 nucleotides: TGTGCCAGCAACCGGGCACAGGGTTCACACAATGAGCAGTTCTTC.

The chain employs TRBV19 and TRBJ2-2; a possible D gene is TRBD2 (5 bases). V lost 8 bases and J 5 bases, leaving 18 bases between the germline ends. The CDR3 is 15 residues long. Germline CDR1 and CDR2: LNHDA and SQIVND (reference sequence). For the CDR3, the DNA is TGTGCCAGTCAGTTGGTAGGGAGAGGGACCGGGGAGCTGTTTTTT. Translation gives CASQLVGRGTGELFF. Using reference TRBV19 and TRBJ2-2 for the parts outside the CDR3, the full variable domain is DGGITQSPKYLFRKEGQNVTLSCEQNLNHDAMYWYRQDPGQGLRLIYYSQIVNDFQKGDIAEGYSVSREKKESFPLTVTSAQKNPTAFYLCASQLVGRGTGELFFGEGSRLTVL.

This clone showed up just a few times. The chain carries TRBV27 and TRBJ1-2; 9 bases are shared with TRBD1. V lost 7 bases and J lost 3; bases outside the gene matches: 6. CDR3 length: 14 amino acids. Germline V gives CDR1 MNHEY, CDR2 SMNVEV (reference sequence). The CDR3 is CASNPTGGYYGYTF. The CDR3 nucleotides are TGTGCCAGCAATCCGACAGGGGGATACTATGGCTACACCTTC.

The chain joins TRBV7-9 to TRBJ2-3, with 7 bases that match TRBD1. This CDR3 spans 14 amino acids. V lost 8 bases and J lost 0; bases outside the gene matches: 5. Germline V gene data show CDR1 as SEHNR and CDR2 as FQNEAQ (reference sequence). CDR3 protein: CASGTVSSTDTQYF. CDR3 coding DNA: TGTGCCAGCGGGACAGTCTCTAGCACAGATACGCAGTATTTT.

V is TRBV6-1 and J is TRBJ2-7, with D possibly being TRBD2 (6 bases). The germline V gene encodes CDR1 MNHNS and CDR2 SASEGT. V shed 4 bases and J shed 0 bases, with 13 bases lying between them. This CDR3 is 15 amino acids long. CDR3 sequence reads: CASSVRDWSSYEQYF. CDR3 nucleotide sequence: TGTGCCAGCAGTGTCCGGGACTGGAGCTCCTACGAGCAGTACTTC.

J is TRBJ2-3 and V is TRBV6-5; D gene ambiguous. V dropped 6 bases and J dropped 0 bases, with 10 bases sitting between them. The germline V gene has CDR1 MNHEY and CDR2 SVGAGI. The length of the CDR3 is 14 residues. CDR3 nucleotides: TGTGCCAGCAGCCCAGACTGGAGCACAGATACGCAGTATTTT. Protein: CASSPDWSTDTQYF.

This clone was recorded only once. CDR3 amino acids: CASSVGQPPYGYTF. CDR3 in DNA: TGCGCCAGCAGCGTGGGACAGCCCCCCTATGGCTACACCTTC. V and J are TRBV5-1 and TRBJ1-2, with 7 bases matching TRBD1. The CDR3 is 14 amino acids. The J segment lost 4 bases and the V segment lost 4 bases, leaving 7 bases of the junction unmatched. CDR1 is SGHRS, CDR2 YFSETQ, per germline.

V and J are TRBV11-3 and TRBJ2-7, with a possible D match to TRBD2 (7 bases). Trimming cost V 1 base and J 3 bases, with 13 bases left between them. CDR3 length equals 15 residues. The germline CDR1 and CDR2 sequences are SGHNT and YENEEA. The CDR3 loop is CASSLGAGANYEQYF. The CDR3 DNA follows: TGTGCCAGCAGCTTAGGGGCGGGGGCGAACTACGAGCAGTACTTC.

This chain connects TRBV27 to TRBJ2-7, with TRBD1 matching over 9 bases. Germline CDR1 MNHEY, CDR2 SMNVEV (reference sequence). The CDR3 covers 13 residues. Losses at the gene ends were 6 bases for V and 3 bases for J; bases not matched to a gene: 3. The CDR3 sequence is CASSGTGHYEQYF. Written as DNA, the CDR3 is TGTGCCAGCAGCGGGACAGGGCACTACGAGCAGTACTTC.

This clone was seen only once. This rearrangement joins TRBV27 to TRBJ1-4; no clear D. This CDR3 comprises 14 residues. Between the trimmed V and J ends, which lost 5 bases and 10 bases, there was a span of 17 bases. CDR1 and CDR2 from the germline V gene are MNHEY and SMNVEV (reference sequence). CDR3 in amino acids: CASSRWDRRGKLFF. For the CDR3, the DNA is TGTGCCAGCAGTCGGTGGGATCGACGGGGAAAACTGTTTTTT. Filled out from reference TRBV27 and TRBJ1-4, the complete variable domain reads EAQVTQNPRYLITVTGKKLTVTCSQNMNHEYMSWYRQDPGLGLRQIYYSMNVEVTDKGDVPEGYKVSRKEKRNFPLILESPSPNQTSLYFCASSRWDRRGKLFFGSGTQLSVL.